A selection of T cell receptor beta chains follows, all from one sample in a study of blood T cell repertoires in COVID-19. Clones were read by immunoSEQ multiplex PCR, and TCRdb kept only the in-frame ones, dropping some. The sample records 20,000 to 25,000 clones, 70% to 90% being singletons. Sequenced input: peripheral blood. The receptors here all came from a woman of 80 years or more with active COVID-19. The CDR3 runs from the conserved cysteine through the conserved F or W. Fields, in order: clone size, J gene, D gene, V gene, CDR3 protein, CDR3 DNA. The D gene is left open where the match is weak. A row's size may be missing; if present it is once, few, many or a size class.

. | TRBJ2-1 | . | TRBV11-2 | CASSFETSSYNEQFF | TGTGCCAGCAGCTTCGAGACTAGCTCCTACAATGAGCAGTTCTTC
. | TRBJ1-6 | . | TRBV7-9 | CASSLLLSPLHF | TGTGCCAGCAGCCTCCTTCTTTCACCCCTCCACTTT
. | TRBJ2-3 | TRBD2 | TRBV18 | CASSPRASGGDTQYF | TGTGCCAGCTCACCTAGGGCTAGCGGGGGGGATACGCAGTATTTT
. | TRBJ2-5 | . | TRBV7-8 | CASSFSLAERFGETQYF | TGTGCCAGCAGCTTTAGTTTAGCGGAACGTTTTGGAGAGACCCAGTACTTC
once | TRBJ2-5 | TRBD2 | TRBV9 | CASSVGSGGETQYF | TGTGCCAGCAGCGTAGGTAGCGGGGGGGAGACCCAGTACTTC
. | TRBJ1-5 | TRBD1 | TRBV23-1 | CAGTGTGVRGDYGNQPQHF | TGCGCCGGAACCGGGACAGGGGTAAGGGGGGATTATGGAAATCAGCCCCAGCATTTT
. | TRBJ1-4 | . | TRBV4-1 | CASSQGRGGNEKLFF | TGCGCCAGCAGCCAAGGACGTGGGGGGAATGAAAAACTGTTTTTT
. | TRBJ2-5 | TRBD2 | TRBV11-3 | CASSLSGGGETQYF | TGTGCCAGCAGCCTATCTGGCGGGGGGGAGACCCAGTACTTC
. | TRBJ1-6 | TRBD1 | TRBV10-3 | CAISEQQGVSPLHF | TGTGCCATCAGTGAGCAACAGGGGGTATCACCCCTCCACTTT
. | TRBJ2-7 | TRBD1 | TRBV12-3/TRBV12-4 | CASSAGTGYEQYF | TGTGCCAGCAGCGCCGGGACAGGGTACGAGCAGTACTTC
. | TRBJ1-5 | . | TRBV12-3/TRBV12-4 | CASRSTVQPQHF | TGTGCCAGCAGATCGACAGTTCAGCCCCAGCATTTT
. | TRBJ1-2 | TRBD1 | TRBV19 | CASSIGPLDRTFNYGYTF | TGTGCCAGTAGTATCGGGCCCTTGGACAGGACCTTTAACTATGGCTACACCTTC
. | TRBJ2-7 | TRBD1 | TRBV19 | CASSPPGQSYEQYF | TGTGCCAGTAGCCCACCGGGACAGTCCTACGAGCAGTACTTC
. | TRBJ1-2 | . | TRBV4-3 | CASSQPGTSYGYTF | TGCGCCAGCAGCCAACCCGGGACAAGCTATGGCTACACCTTC
. | TRBJ2-7 | TRBD1 | TRBV30 | CAWGGQDYEQYF | TGTGCCTGGGGAGGACAGGACTACGAGCAGTACTTC
few | TRBJ1-5 | . | TRBV27 | CASSLTGVVNQPQHF | TGTGCCAGCAGTTTGACGGGGGTGGTCAATCAGCCCCAGCATTTT
once | TRBJ2-2 | . | TRBV5-6 | CASSLGQINTGELFF | TGTGCCAGCAGCTTGGGACAGATAAACACCGGGGAGCTGTTTTTT
. | TRBJ2-1 | TRBD1 | TRBV5-6 | CASSSPGQGRNEQFF | TGTGCCAGCAGCTCTCCGGGACAGGGTCGGAATGAGCAGTTCTTC
. | TRBJ1-2 | TRBD1 | TRBV18 | CASSPRQGLDGYTF | TGTGCCAGCTCACCGCGACAGGGTCTAGATGGCTACACCTTC